The present T cell receptor beta chain was sequenced within a study of control samples from healthy donors and cancer patients. The method was immunoSEQ multiplex PCR; TCRdb's version includes in-frame clones alone and lacks a portion of them. The repertoire holds 60,000 to 70,000 clones, with 75% to 90% as singletons. This CDR3 spans 12 amino acids. CDR1 and CDR2 (germline): LGHDT, YNNKEL (reference sequence). Trimming pared 1 base from V and 6 bases from J, leaving 6 bases between. The V gene is TRBV3-1 (or the pseudogene TRBV3-2), the J gene TRBJ1-1; D is uncertain. The receptor's source is a woman aged 50 to 65 with lung cancer. Material for sequencing was PBMCs. The chain's CDR3 is CASSQGVAEAFF. The CDR3 nucleotides read TGTGCCAGCAGCCAAGGGGTAGCTGAAGCTTTCTTT.